This T cell receptor (beta chain) appears in the sequencing data of a study of neurological immune-mediated disorders. By 5'RACE with 10-nucleotide random UMIs, the cDNA was made. A single record per CDR3 protein comes from TCRdb applying MiXCR to the 5' RACE reads. The profile shows roughly 90,000 distinct CDR3 sequences, under 4.5% of them singletons. The unsorted libraries had their origin in 2 million PBMCs stored at -80 C. This clonotype turned up a few times. V was pared by 6 bases and J by 7 bases, with 6 bases between. The V gene's germline CDR1 is LNHDA and CDR2 SQIVND (reference sequence). The CDR3 covers 10 residues.

The V gene is TRBV19, the J gene TRBJ1-1; D is unresolved. The sample taken for sequencing was PBMCs. The TCR comes from a woman aged 50 to 65 with multiple sclerosis. The CDR3 bases are TGTGCCAGTAGGGAAAATGAAGCTTTCTTT. Protein: CASRENEAFF.